The entry below gives a single T cell receptor (beta chain) sequence along with its context. The antigen is unknown. CDR1 and CDR2 (germline): ENHRY, SYGVKD. This CDR3 comprises 13 residues. With 6 bases clipped from V and 3 bases from J, the junction kept 4 bases outside the gene matches. This sample is part of a study of T cell responses to AZD1222 COVID-19 vaccine. Here immunoSEQ multiplex PCR was the method, and the copy in TCRdb shows in-frame clones only, minus some. The sample contains roughly 120,000 clones, roughly 90% of which appear only once. Notes on the study in general: Spike-specific TCR repertoires showed rising breadth and depth after two AZD1222 doses. At 160-218 and 743-854, vaccine-associated CD4 TCRs were dominant, and they spanned spike.

The chain recombines TRBV10-3 with TRBJ1-2, with 7 bases lining up with TRBD1. Sequenced material: peripheral blood, taken on day 0 of MenACWY control vaccination. The receptor was isolated from an adult in good health. CDR3 sequence: CAISGDSYYGYTF. The CDR3 DNA reads as TGTGCCATCAGCGGGGACAGCTACTATGGCTACACCTTC.